Described below is a single T cell receptor (beta chain) sequence and its context. No cognate antigen has been identified for it. The CDR3 regions of human TCRbeta chains were subjected to immunosequencing. Turning to the authors' computational methods: Repertoire TCRs were matched against a reference library of SARS-CoV-2-specific TCRs generated with the MIRA antigen-specificity platform. Breadth was defined as the fraction of unique TCRs that were SARS-CoV-2-associated, and depth was defined as the fraction of total T cells that were SARS-CoV-2-associated. Using the MIRA data, each spike-specific TCR was assigned both to the spike region to which the TCR was reactive and to a CD4 or CD8 class. Log10-transformed breadth and depth values were compared by one-way ANOVA with Sidak's multiple comparisons tests. TCRdb re-hosts the immuneACCESS table, in-frame sequences only. Its copies lack some clones; in the studies checked, an unresolved V gene accounts for under half of them, and the cause for the rest is not known. V and J calls and clone size are as listed in that table; D and trimming were resolved from the DNA. The table kept for this sample lists more than 110,000 clones. The ten largest account for about 2.2% of the sample.

The sample belongs to a study of T cell responses to AZD1222 COVID-19 vaccine (dated by TCRdb to about 2021). Study-level background: A total of 233 trial participants underwent TCR sequencing, of whom about 210 had received two doses of AZD1222 and about 26 had received two doses of the MenACWY control vaccine. Trial participants were enrolled by age into subgroups of 18-55, 56-69 and 70-plus years, and around 150, 29 and 61 TCR-sequenced participants, respectively, were included in these subgroups.

Paper-wide results and their limitations: The whole spike protein was spanned by vaccine-associated CD4 TCRs, and dominant responses were seen in regions 160-218 and 743-854. Reportedly, close to half of the unique spike-specific TCRs recognized epitopes lying outside the regions that are mutated in the B.1.351 and B.1.1.7 variants. The 56-69-year group was small, and its depth increase did not reach significance, likely because of low power. Because no day 14 peak-response samples were available, the repertoires could be characterized only after the peak T cell response. Participants were mostly white British and included more females than males, and it was suggested by the authors that clonal diversity may have been underestimated. After two AZD1222 doses, both the breadth and the depth of spike-specific TCRs were significantly higher than at day 0 and than in MenACWY recipients. Only five to seven AZD1222 recipients were SARS-CoV-2 seropositive at baseline, limiting conclusions about previously exposed vaccinees.

The sample's time point label, in plain terms: baseline before first vaccination. Samples from vaccinated people were obtained from the UK trials COV001 and COV002, which included a single-blind randomized controlled phase 2/3 trial of AZD1222 (ChAdOx1 nCoV-19) in healthy adults. For TCRbeta chain sequencing, PBMC samples were collected from trial participants at day 0 and at day 28 after the second dose. Unmatched junction bases come to 6, with V trimmed by 2 bases and J by 2 bases. The CDR3 sequence holds 15 residues, the cysteine and phenylalanine included. CDR3 DNA is the only sequence kept; it has 45 bases, read in frame from the first base. Per the germline V gene, SGHRS is the CDR1 and YFSETQ is the CDR2.

What was sequenced was peripheral blood. The origin of this receptor is an adult in good health. This chain joins TRBV5-1 to TRBJ1-2, and TRBD1 aligns with 7 junction nucleotides. The CDR3 loop reads CASSFTGDTNYGYTF. The bases read TGCGCCAGCAGCTTCACAGGGGACACGAACTATGGCTACACCTTC.